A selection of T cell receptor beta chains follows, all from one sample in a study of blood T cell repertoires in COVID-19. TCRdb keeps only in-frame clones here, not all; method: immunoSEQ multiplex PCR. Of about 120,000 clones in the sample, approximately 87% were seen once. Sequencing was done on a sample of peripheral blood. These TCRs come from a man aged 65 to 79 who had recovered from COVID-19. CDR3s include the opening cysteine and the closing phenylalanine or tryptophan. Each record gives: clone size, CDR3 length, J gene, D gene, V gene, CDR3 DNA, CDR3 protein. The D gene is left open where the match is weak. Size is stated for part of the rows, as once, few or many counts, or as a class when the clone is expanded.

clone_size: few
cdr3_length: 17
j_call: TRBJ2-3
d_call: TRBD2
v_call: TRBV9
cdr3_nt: TGTGCCAGCAGGCTATTAGAGCGGGGGGGCGGCACAGATACGCAGTATTTT
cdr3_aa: CASRLLERGGGTDTQYF

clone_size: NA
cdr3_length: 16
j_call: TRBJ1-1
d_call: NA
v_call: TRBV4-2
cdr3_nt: TGTGCCAGCAGCCAAGGGGCGGGACTTACGGACACTGAAGCTTTCTTT
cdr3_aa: CASSQGAGLTDTEAFF

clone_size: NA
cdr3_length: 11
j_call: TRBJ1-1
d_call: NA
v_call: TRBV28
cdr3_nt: TGTGCCAGCAGTTTATCGGGAGAAGCTTTCTTT
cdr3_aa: CASSLSGEAFF

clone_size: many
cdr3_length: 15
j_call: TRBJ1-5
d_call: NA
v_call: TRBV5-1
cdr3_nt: TGCGCCAGCAGGGAAGCAACAGGGAGCAATCAGCCCCAGCATTTT
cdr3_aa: CASREATGSNQPQHF

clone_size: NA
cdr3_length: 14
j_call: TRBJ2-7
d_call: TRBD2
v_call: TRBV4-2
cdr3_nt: TGTGCCAGCAGCCAAGGTCGGGAGGGGTACGAGCAGTACTTC
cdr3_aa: CASSQGREGYEQYF

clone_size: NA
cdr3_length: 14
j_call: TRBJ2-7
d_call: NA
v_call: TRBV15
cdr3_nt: TGTGCCACCAGCAGAGGCAGGGCCGACTACGAGCAGTACTTC
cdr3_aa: CATSRGRADYEQYF

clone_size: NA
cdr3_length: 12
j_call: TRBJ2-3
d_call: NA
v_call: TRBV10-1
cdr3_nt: TGCGCCAGCAGCCCAAACACAGATACGCAGTATTTT
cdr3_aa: CASSPNTDTQYF

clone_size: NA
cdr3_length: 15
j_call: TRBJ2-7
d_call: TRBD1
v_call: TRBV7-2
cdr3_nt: TGTGCCAGCAGCCCCCGGGACAGGTTATCCTACGAGCAGTACTTC
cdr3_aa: CASSPRDRLSYEQYF

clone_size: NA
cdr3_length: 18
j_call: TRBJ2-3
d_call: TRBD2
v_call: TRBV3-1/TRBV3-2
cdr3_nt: TGTGCCAGCAGCCATAGGTTCGCGGGGGGATTTAGCACAGATACGCAGTATTTT
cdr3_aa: CASSHRFAGGFSTDTQYF

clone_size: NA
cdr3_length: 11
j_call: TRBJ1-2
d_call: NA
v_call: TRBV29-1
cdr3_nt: TGCAGCGTAGGGGCCCCGGATGGCTACACCTTC
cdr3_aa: CSVGAPDGYTF

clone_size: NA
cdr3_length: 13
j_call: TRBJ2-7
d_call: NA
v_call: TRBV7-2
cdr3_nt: TGTGCCAGCACCGTAGACAGAACCTACGAGCAGTACTTC
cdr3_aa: CASTVDRTYEQYF

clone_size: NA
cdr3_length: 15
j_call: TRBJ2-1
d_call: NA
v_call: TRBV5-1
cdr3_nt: TGCGCCAGCAGCCCAGGTATTGGGTCCTACAATGAGCAGTTCTTC
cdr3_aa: CASSPGIGSYNEQFF

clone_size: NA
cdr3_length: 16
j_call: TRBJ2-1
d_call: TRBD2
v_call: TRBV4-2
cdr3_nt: TGTGCCAGCAGCCAAGATCAGGAGCGGGGGAATAATGAGCAGTTCTTC
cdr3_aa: CASSQDQERGNNEQFF

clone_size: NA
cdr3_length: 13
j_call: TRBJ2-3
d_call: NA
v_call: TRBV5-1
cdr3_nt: TGCGCCAGCAGCGAGCCGAGGGTGGATACGCAGTATTTT
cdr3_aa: CASSEPRVDTQYF

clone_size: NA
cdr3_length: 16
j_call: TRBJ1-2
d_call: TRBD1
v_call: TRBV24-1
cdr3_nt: TGTGCCACCAGTGATCCCGGGACAGGGACAGTCTATGGCTACACCTTC
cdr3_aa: CATSDPGTGTVYGYTF

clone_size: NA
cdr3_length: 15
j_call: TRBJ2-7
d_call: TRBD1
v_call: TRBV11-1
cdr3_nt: TGTGCCAGCAGCTTAGCCCCGACAGGGACCTACGAGCAGTACTTC
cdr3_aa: CASSLAPTGTYEQYF

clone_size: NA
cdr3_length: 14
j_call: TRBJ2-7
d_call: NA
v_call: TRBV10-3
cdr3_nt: TGTGCCATCACACCTTCAGCGGACTCCTACGAGCAGTACTTC
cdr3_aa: CAITPSADSYEQYF

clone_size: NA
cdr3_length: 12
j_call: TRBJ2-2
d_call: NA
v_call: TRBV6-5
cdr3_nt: TGTGCCAGCAAGGGAGACACCGGGGAGCTGTTTTTT
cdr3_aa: CASKGDTGELFF

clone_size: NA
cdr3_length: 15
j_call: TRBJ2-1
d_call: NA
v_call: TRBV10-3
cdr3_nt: TGTGCCATCAGTGGGGGAGGTAAGCGCTACAATGAGCAGTTCTTC
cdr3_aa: CAISGGGKRYNEQFF

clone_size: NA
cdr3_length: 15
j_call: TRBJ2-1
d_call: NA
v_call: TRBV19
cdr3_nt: TGTGCCAGTAGTACCGGACAAGCCACCTACAATGAGCAGTTCTTC
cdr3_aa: CASSTGQATYNEQFF

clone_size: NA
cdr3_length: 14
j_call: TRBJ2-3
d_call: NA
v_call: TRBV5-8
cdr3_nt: TGTGCCAGCAGCTTTGGACAGAGCACAGATACGCAGTATTTT
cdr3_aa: CASSFGQSTDTQYF

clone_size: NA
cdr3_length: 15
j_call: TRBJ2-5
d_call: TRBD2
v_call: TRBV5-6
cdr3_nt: TGTGCCAGCAGCTTGGCTTACACTAGCGGGGAGACCCAGTACTTC
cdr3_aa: CASSLAYTSGETQYF

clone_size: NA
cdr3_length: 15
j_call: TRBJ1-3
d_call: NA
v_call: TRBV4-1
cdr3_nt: TGCGCCAGCAGCCAACCAGGGTCCTCTGGAAACACCATATATTTT
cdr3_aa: CASSQPGSSGNTIYF

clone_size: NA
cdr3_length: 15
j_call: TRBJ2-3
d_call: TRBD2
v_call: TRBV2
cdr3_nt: TGTGCCAGCAGGTATGGACTAGCGGACACAGATACGCAGTATTTT
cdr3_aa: CASRYGLADTDTQYF

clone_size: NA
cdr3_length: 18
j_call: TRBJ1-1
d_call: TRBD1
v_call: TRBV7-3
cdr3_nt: TGTGCCAGCAGCCCACGCGCACCGGGACAGGGGATGAACACTGAAGCTTTCTTT
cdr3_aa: CASSPRAPGQGMNTEAFF

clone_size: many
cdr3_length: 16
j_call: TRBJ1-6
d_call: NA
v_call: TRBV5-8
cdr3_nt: TGTGCCAGCAGCTTGCAGGGCGGGAGCCTTAATTCACCCCTCCACTTT
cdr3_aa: CASSLQGGSLNSPLHF

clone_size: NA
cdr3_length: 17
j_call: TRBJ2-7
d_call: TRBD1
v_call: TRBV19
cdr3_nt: TGTGCCAGTAGTAATCTCCCCGCCGGACAGGGAAGGCACGAGCAGTACTTC
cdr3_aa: CASSNLPAGQGRHEQYF

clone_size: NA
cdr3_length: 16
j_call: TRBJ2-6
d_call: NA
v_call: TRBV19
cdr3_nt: TGTGCCAGTAGTATAGGCGCTTTCCTTGGGGCCAACGTCCTGACTTTC
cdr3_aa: CASSIGAFLGANVLTF

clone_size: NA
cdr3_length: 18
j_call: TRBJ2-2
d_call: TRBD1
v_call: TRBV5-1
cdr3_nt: TGCGCCAGCAGCTTACGAACGCAACAAAGGGGGCTGGGCGGGGAGCTGTTTTTT
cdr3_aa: CASSLRTQQRGLGGELFF

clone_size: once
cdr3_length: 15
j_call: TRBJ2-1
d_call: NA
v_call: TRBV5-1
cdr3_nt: TGCGCCAGCAGCTTGGAGGGAGATACCTACAATGAGCAGTTCTTC
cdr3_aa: CASSLEGDTYNEQFF

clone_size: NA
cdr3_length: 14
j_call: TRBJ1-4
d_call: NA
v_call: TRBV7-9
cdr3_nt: TGTGCCAGCAGCTCCGGACAGATTAATGAAAAACTGTTTTTT
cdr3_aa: CASSSGQINEKLFF

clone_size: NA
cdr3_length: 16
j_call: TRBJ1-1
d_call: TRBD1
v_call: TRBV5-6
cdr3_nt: TGTGCCAGCAGCTTGTTTCTGGGACAGGCGGACGCTGAAGCTTTCTTT
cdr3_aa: CASSLFLGQADAEAFF

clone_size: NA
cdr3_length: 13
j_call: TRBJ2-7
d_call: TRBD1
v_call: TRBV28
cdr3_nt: TGTGCCAGCCGGACAGGGGGCGCCTACGAGCAGTACTTC
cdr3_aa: CASRTGGAYEQYF

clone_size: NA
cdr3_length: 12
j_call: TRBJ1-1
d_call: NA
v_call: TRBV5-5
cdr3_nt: TGTGCCAGCAGCCTCGACAAATCTGAAGCTTTCTTT
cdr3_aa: CASSLDKSEAFF

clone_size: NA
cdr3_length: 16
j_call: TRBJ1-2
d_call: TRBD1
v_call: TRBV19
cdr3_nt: TGTGCCAGTAGTATACCGGACAGGGAACCCAACTATGGCTACACCTTC
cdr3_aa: CASSIPDREPNYGYTF

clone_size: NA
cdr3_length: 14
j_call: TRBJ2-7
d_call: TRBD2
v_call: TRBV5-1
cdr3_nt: TGCGCCAGCAGCCTGACTAGCGGGAGTCGCGAGCAGTACTTC
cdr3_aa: CASSLTSGSREQYF

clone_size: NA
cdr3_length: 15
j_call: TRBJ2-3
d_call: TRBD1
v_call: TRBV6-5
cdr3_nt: TGTGCCAGCTCTCCCAGGGGGCATAGCACAGATACGCAGTATTTT
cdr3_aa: CASSPRGHSTDTQYF

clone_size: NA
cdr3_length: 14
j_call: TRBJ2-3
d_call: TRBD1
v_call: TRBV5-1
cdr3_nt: TGCGCCAGCAGCTCGGACAGGGGGGCAGATACGCAGTATTTT
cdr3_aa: CASSSDRGADTQYF

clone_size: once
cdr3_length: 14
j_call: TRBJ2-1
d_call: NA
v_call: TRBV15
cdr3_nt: TGTGCCACCAGCAGTGAGAGGCGGGGCAATGAGCAGTTCTTC
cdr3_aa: CATSSERRGNEQFF

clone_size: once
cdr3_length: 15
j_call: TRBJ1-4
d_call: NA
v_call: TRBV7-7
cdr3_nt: TGTGCCAGCAGCTTGACACAGGCAACTAATGAAAAACTGTTTTTT
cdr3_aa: CASSLTQATNEKLFF

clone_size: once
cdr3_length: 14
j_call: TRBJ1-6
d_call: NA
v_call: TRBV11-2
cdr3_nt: TGTGCCAGCAGCTTACGACAGGCAATCTCACCCCTCCACTTT
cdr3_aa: CASSLRQAISPLHF

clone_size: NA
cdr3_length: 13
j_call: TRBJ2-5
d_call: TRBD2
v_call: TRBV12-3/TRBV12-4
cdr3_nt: TGTGCCAGCACCGGGGGGGCCCGAGAGACCCAGTACTTC
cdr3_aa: CASTGGARETQYF

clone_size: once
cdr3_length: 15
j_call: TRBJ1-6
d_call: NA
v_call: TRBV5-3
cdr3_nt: TGTGCCAGAAGCTTGGCCCGCTCCTATAATTCACCCCTCCACTTT
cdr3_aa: CARSLARSYNSPLHF

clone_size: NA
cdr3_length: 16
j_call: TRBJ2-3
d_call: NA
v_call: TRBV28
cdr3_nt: TGTGCCAGCAGTTTATGGGCGGATGGAATCACAGATACGCAGTATTTT
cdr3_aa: CASSLWADGITDTQYF

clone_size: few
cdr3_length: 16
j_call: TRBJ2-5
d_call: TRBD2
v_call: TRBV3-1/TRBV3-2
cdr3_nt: TGTGCCAGCAGCCATCTCTCGGGACTAGCGGAAGAGACCCAGTACTTC
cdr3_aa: CASSHLSGLAEETQYF

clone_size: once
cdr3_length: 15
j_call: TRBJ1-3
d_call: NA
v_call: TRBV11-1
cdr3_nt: TGTGCCAGCGGAGGCGTGGGTGGCGCTGGAAACACCATATATTTT
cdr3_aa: CASGGVGGAGNTIYF

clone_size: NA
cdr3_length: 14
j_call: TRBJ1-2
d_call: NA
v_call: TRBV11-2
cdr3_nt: TGTGCCAGCAGCTTAGTTATTACTGATCCTGGCTACACCTTC
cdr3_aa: CASSLVITDPGYTF

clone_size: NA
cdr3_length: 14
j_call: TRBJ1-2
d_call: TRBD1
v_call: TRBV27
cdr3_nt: TGTGCCAGCAGGAAGACAGGGGGAGCCTATGGCTACACCTTC
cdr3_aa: CASRKTGGAYGYTF

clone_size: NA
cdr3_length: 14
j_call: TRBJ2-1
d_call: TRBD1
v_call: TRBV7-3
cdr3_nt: TGTGCCAGCAGCCGAATGGGACAGGGAGGGGAGCAGTTCTTC
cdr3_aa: CASSRMGQGGEQFF

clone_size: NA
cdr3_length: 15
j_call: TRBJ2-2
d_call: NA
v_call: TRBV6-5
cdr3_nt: TGTGCCAGCAGTCCCCGGGGGGCAGCGCCCGGGGAGCTGTTTTTT
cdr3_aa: CASSPRGAAPGELFF

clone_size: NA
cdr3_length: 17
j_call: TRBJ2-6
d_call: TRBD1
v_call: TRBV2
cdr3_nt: TGTGCCAGCAGTGAGGGACAGGGTACATCTGGGGCCAACGTCCTGACTTTC
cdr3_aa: CASSEGQGTSGANVLTF

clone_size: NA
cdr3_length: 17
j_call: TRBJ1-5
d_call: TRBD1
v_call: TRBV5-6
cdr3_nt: TGTGCCAGCAGCCTACAGGGACAGGGCTCTTTCGATCAGCCCCAGCATTTT
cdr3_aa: CASSLQGQGSFDQPQHF